Listed here is a single T cell receptor (beta chain). Source study methods: Reference gene primers were amplified, and this amplification served to estimate nucleated cell counts. Clones were sequenced by immunoSEQ multiplex PCR, and TCRdb holds only the in-frame ones, with some missing. V and J calls plus clone size are reproduced from that table; the DNA served to infer D and trimming. The table records about 50,000 clones, 85% to 90% of them present only once. This record comes from a study of blood T cell repertoires in COVID-19. Looking at the study overall: Acute-phase and convalescent COVID-19 samples originated in the United States, Italy and Spain. T cells, B-cell-depleted T cells, or PBMCs supplied cDNA or gDNA.

The CDR3 is 15 amino acids. The germline gives CDR1 SGHVS, CDR2 FQNEAQ. V dropped 1 base and J dropped 2 bases, with 11 bases sitting between them. This TCR derives from a human donor in a cohort sampled during active COVID-19. The sequenced material came from peripheral blood. The rearrangement joins TRBV7-8 to TRBJ1-2; tentatively, D is TRBD1 (5 bases). CDR3 DNA sequence: TGTGCCAGCAGCTTAGGGCAGGGATTGAACTATGGCTACACCTTC. As protein: CASSLGQGLNYGYTF.